This T cell receptor (beta chain) was sequenced in a study of blood T cell repertoires in COVID-19. In the study overall: Acute and convalescent COVID-19 specimens originated in the United States, Italy and Spain. T cells, B-cell-depleted T cells, or PBMCs provided the cDNA or gDNA that served as material.

Germline V gene data show CDR1 as WSHSY and CDR2 as SAAADI. The CDR3 extends over 15 amino acids. The junction had 15 bases not matched to a gene; V was cut back by 6 bases and J by 7 bases. As processed by the authors: How many nucleated cells were present was estimated from reference gene primer amplification. Sequencing was performed with immunoSEQ multiplex PCR; in TCRdb, only in-frame clones are kept and a portion is missing. D and trimming were read from the DNA, whereas the V and J calls and clone size are those reported in that table. The table has around 140,000 clones, over 80% seen once; the top ten hold 8% to 11%.

This sequence originates from a man in his 60s with active or convalescent COVID-19. Material for sequencing was peripheral blood. This chain links TRBV10-2 with TRBJ2-7; 7 bases are shared with TRBD2. CDR3 sequence reads: CASRWEGRDLGEQYF. CDR3 nucleotide sequence: TGCGCCAGCAGGTGGGAGGGTAGGGACTTGGGTGAGCAGTACTTC.